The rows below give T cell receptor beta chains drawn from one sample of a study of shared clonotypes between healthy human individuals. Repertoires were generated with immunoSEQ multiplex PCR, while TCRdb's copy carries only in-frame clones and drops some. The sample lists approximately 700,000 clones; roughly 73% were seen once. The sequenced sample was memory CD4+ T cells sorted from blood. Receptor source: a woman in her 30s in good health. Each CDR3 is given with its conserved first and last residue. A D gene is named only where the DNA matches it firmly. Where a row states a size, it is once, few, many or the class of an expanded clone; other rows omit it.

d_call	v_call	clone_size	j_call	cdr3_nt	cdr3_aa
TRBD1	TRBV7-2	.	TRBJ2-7	TGTGCCAGCAGCCATGGACAGGGCTACGAGCAGTACTTC	CASSHGQGYEQYF
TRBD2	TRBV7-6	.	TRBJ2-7	TGTGCCAGCAGCTTAGGGTCAGCGGGAGTCTACGAGCAGTACTTC	CASSLGSAGVYEQYF
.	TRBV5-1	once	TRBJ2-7	TGCGCCAGCAGCCCCGGGACATCAACCTACGAGCAGTACTTC	CASSPGTSTYEQYF
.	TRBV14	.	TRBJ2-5	TGTGCCAGCAGCCAAGGGGGGATAAAGACCCAGTACTTC	CASSQGGIKTQYF
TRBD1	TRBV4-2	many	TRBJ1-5	TGTGCCAGCAGGGCGGGACAGGGGGCAACTAGCAATCAGCCCCAGCATTTT	CASRAGQGATSNQPQHF
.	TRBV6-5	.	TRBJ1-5	TGTGCCAGCAGTGACCCTAGCAATCAGCCCCAGCATTTT	CASSDPSNQPQHF
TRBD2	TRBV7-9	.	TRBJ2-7	TGTGCCAGCAGCTTAGAAGGACTAGCCTACGAGCAGTACTTC	CASSLEGLAYEQYF
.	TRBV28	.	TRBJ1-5	TGTGCCAGCAGTTTCGGACAGATATGGGGGAATCAGCCCCAGCATTTT	CASSFGQIWGNQPQHF
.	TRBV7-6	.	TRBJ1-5	TGTGCCAGCAGCCCAGGTGGGAGCGGGGGGCCCCAGCATTTT	CASSPGGSGGPQHF
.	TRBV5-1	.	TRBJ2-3	TGCGCCAGCAGCTTGGGGTTGGGGTCTAGCACAGATACGCAGTATTTT	CASSLGLGSSTDTQYF
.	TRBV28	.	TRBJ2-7	TGTGCCAGCATCCCGGGTGCGGCCCCCCGCGAGCAGTACTTC	CASIPGAAPREQYF
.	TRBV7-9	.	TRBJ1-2	TGTGCCAGCAGCACAGACAGATTTGTAGGCTACACCTTC	CASSTDRFVGYTF
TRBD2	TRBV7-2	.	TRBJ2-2	TGTGCCAGCAGCTCGGGAGGCTTGAACACCGGGGAGCTGTTTTTT	CASSSGGLNTGELFF
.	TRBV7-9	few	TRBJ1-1	TGTGCCAGCAGCTTAGGTGCGCTGAACACTGAAGCTTTCTTT	CASSLGALNTEAFF
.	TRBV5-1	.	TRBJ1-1	TGCGCCAGCAGCTTTTCCGGGGACACTGAAGCTTTCTTT	CASSFSGDTEAFF
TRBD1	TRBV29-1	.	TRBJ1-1	TGCAGCGTACTTACAGGGGGAGACACTGAAGCTTTCTTT	CSVLTGGDTEAFF
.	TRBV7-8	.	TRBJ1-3	TGTGCCAGCAGCTTCCAGGGTCGAAACACCATATATTTT	CASSFQGRNTIYF
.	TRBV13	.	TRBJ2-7	TGTGCCAGCAGCTTTTATAGCTCCTACGAGCAGTACTTC	CASSFYSSYEQYF
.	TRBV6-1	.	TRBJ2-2	TGTGCCAGCAACCCCAGGGTAACCGGGGAGCTGTTTTTT	CASNPRVTGELFF
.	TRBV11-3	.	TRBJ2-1	TGTGCCAGCAGCTTAGCGGGAGCGACCTACAATGAGCAGTTCTTC	CASSLAGATYNEQFF
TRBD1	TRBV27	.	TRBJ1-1	TGTGCCAGCAGTCCCCACAGGGGGCGGGTGGGGAACTTTGAAGCTTTCTTT	CASSPHRGRVGNFEAFF
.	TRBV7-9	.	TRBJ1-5	TGTGCCAGCAGCTCGGCCCTGCCCCAGCATTTT	CASSSALPQHF
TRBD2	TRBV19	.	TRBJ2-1	TGTGCCAGTAGTATAGGGACTAGCGGGAGTCGAGAGCAGTTCTTC	CASSIGTSGSREQFF